This T cell receptor beta chain came from a study of shared clonotypes between healthy human individuals. In the study overall: Donors had three CD4 naive, three CD4 memory, two CD8 naive and one CD8 memory plate apiece. Study results and limitations: Naive subsets typically showed greater estimated richness than memory subsets.

Note on this clone: Its antigen is not identified.

The CDR3 contains 20 residues. The germline CDR1 and CDR2 sequences are LGHNA and YNFKEQ. J lost 1 base, V lost 4 bases, and 11 bases had no gene match. The sorted-subset replicate PCRs were given 150 to 250 ng DNA, which is tens of thousands of T cell genomes. Profiled with immunoSEQ multiplex PCR; TCRdb holds only in-frame clones, not every one. The table has about 680,000 clones, approximately 75% seen once. The source of this sequence is a woman aged 30 to 39 in good health. The sequenced sample consisted of memory CD4+ T cells sorted from blood. Subset noted: CD45RA-negative fraction. J is TRBJ2-1 and V is TRBV4-2, with 15 nucleotides matching TRBD2. CDR3: CASSLGIGLAGGKSYNEQFF. In DNA form, the CDR3 reads TGTGCCAGCAGCCTAGGGATTGGACTAGCGGGAGGGAAATCCTACAATGAGCAGTTCTTC.